Listed here are 20 T cell receptor beta chains from one sample, sequenced in a study of cytomegalovirus exposure and HLA in healthy donors. Researchers ran the PCR with 60 Vbeta and 13 Jbeta primers. Libraries were prepared by immunoSEQ multiplex PCR; TCRdb keeps only in-frame clonotypes and omits some of them. In the table there are 150,000 or so clones, 80% of which are singletons. Source material: PBMCs. The receptors derive from a man aged 50-60 years in good health and CMV-seronegative.

The chain recombines TRBV30 with TRBJ2-3; D perhaps matches TRBD1 (5 bases). Trimming took off 1 base at V and 3 bases at J, with 11 bases between the two ends. This CDR3 spans 14 amino acids. Germline V gene sequence: CDR1 GTSNPN, CDR2 SVGIG (reference sequence). This chain's CDR3 is CAWSGQLGTDTQYF. CDR3 coding DNA: TGTGCCTGGAGTGGACAGTTAGGTACAGATACGCAGTATTTT.

J is TRBJ2-7 and V is TRBV2, with D possibly matching TRBD1 (6 bases). Per the germline V gene, CDR1 is SNHLY and CDR2 is FYNNEI. The CDR3 runs 15 residues. The germline V and J ends were trimmed by 6 bases and 2 bases, with 17 bases remaining between them. The CDR3: CASSEEGTLTYEQYF. The CDR3 coding sequence is TGTGCCAGCAGCGAGGAAGGGACACTTACCTACGAGCAGTACTTC.

The V and J genes are TRBV6-7 and TRBJ2-7, with D tentatively TRBD1 (5 bases). TRBV6-7 has ORF status, its function being uncertain. This CDR3 spans 12 amino acids. The CDR3 here is CGGRNAPPEQYF. The DNA for the CDR3 is TGTGGGGGCAGGAACGCCCCTCCCGAGCAGTACTTC.

V gene TRBV19 combines with J gene TRBJ1-4; possibly TRBD1 for D (6 bases). Trimming took 3 bases from V and 2 from J, leaving 19 bases between them. CDR1 is LNHDA, CDR2 SQIVND, per germline (reference sequence). This CDR3 comprises 18 residues. The CDR3 DNA follows: TGTGCCAGTAGTATTCAGGCCCCCGGGGGGGGCACTAATGAAAAACTGTTTTTT. This codes for CASSIQAPGGGTNEKLFF.

The chain uses TRBV5-1 and TRBJ2-5, with 11 bases fitting TRBD2. V trimming: 4 bases; J trimming: 3 bases; junction bases outside the gene matches: 8. Germline V gives CDR1 SGHRS, CDR2 YFSETQ. CDR3 length equals 16 residues. The CDR3 DNA follows: TGCGCCAGCAGCCCAGGGACTAGCGGAGGCAAAGAGACCCAGTACTTC. Translation: CASSPGTSGGKETQYF.

The CDR3 loop is CASSTAGAQPQHF. DNA of the CDR3: TGTGCCAGCAGCACCGCTGGGGCACAGCCCCAGCATTTT. J is TRBJ1-5 and V is TRBV7-9, with D possibly TRBD1 on 5 matching bases. Trimming left V 5 bases short and J 7 bases short, with 12 bases between. CDR3 length equals 13 residues. The V gene's germline CDR1 is SEHNR and CDR2 FQNEAQ (reference sequence).

The chain is built from TRBV2 and TRBJ2-3; tentative D call: TRBD1 (5 bases). V was pared by 1 base and J by 2 bases, with 13 bases between. The CDR3 spans 16 residues. CDR1 is SNHLY, CDR2 FYNNEI, per germline. CDR3 sequence reads: CASSEGSRATTDTQYF. The CDR3 DNA is TGTGCCAGCAGTGAAGGTAGCAGGGCTACCACAGATACGCAGTATTTT. The full variable domain, completed using reference TRBV2 and TRBJ2-3, is EPEVTQTPSHQVTQMGQEVILRCVPISNHLYFYWYRQILGQKVEFLVSFYNNEISEKSEIFDDQFSVERPDGSNFTLKIRSTKLEDSAMYFCASSEGSRATTDTQYFGPGTRLTVL.

The V and J genes are TRBV18 and TRBJ2-5, with D hard to call. This CDR3 region has 16 residues. The V gene's germline CDR1 is KGHSH and CDR2 LQKENI. V dropped 3 bases and J dropped 2 bases, with 16 bases sitting between them. This CDR3 is CASSPTSALVQETQYF. The DNA for the CDR3 is TGTGCCAGCTCACCTACAAGCGCTTTAGTACAAGAGACCCAGTACTTC. The complete variable domain, with remaining parts taken from reference TRBV18 and TRBJ2-5, reads NAGVMQNPRHLVRRRGQEARLRCSPMKGHSHVYWYRQLPEEGLKFMVYLQKENIIDESGMPKERFSAEFPKEGPSILRIQQVVRGDSAAYFCASSPTSALVQETQYFGPGTRLLVL.

The V call is TRBV27, the J call TRBJ1-2, with 11 bases matching TRBD1. This CDR3 has 14 amino acids. V lost 5 bases and J lost 8; bases outside the gene matches: 7. Germline CDR1 reads MNHEY; CDR2 reads SMNVEV (reference sequence). The CDR3 here is CASSNRDRGSGYTF. The CDR3 nucleotides read TGTGCCAGCAGTAACCGGGACAGGGGGAGCGGCTACACCTTC.

V gene TRBV5-5 combines with J gene TRBJ2-7; TRBD1 matches 7 bases. The germline V gene has CDR1 SGHKS and CDR2 YYEKEE (reference sequence). The CDR3 runs 15 residues. The trim removed 2 bases at V and 2 bases at J, leaving 7 bases unmatched. CDR3 amino acids: CASSFAGDSTYEQYF. The CDR3 region has the DNA TGTGCCAGCAGCTTTGCAGGGGACAGCACCTACGAGCAGTACTTC.

V is TRBV11-2 and J is TRBJ2-7, with 9 positions matching TRBD2. Trimming at V came to 3 bases and at J to 0 bases, leaving 12 bases not matched to a gene. Germline CDR1 is SGHAT and CDR2 is FQNNGV. The CDR3 is 18 residues long. CDR3 sequence (DNA): TGTGCCAGCAGCTTTCCCTGGCGGGAGGGCCATTTCTCCTACGAGCAGTACTTC. This gives the protein CASSFPWREGHFSYEQYF.

The chain recombines TRBV27 with TRBJ1-5; TRBD1 matches at 8 bases. With 8 bases clipped from V and 6 bases from J, the junction kept 12 bases outside the gene matches. This CDR3 comprises 15 residues. CDR1 is MNHEY, CDR2 SMNVEV, per germline (reference sequence). CDR3 sequence reads: CASVQDGQGGQPQHF. The CDR3, as DNA: TGTGCCAGCGTCCAGGACGGACAGGGAGGTCAGCCCCAGCATTTT.

This rearrangement joins TRBV5-6 to TRBJ1-5; unclear D gene. Germline loops: CDR1 SGHDT, CDR2 YYEEEE. This CDR3 has 15 residues. V was shortened by 0 bases and J by 0 bases, with 7 bases between the two germline ends. CDR3 sequence reads: CASSLGGNSNQPQHF. CDR3 DNA sequence: TGTGCCAGCAGCTTGGGAGGGAATAGCAATCAGCCCCAGCATTTT.

CDR3 nucleotide sequence: TGTGCCAGCAGCCCCACAGGGACGAACACTGAAGCTTTCTTT. Encoded protein: CASSPTGTNTEAFF. This chain uses TRBV7-3 with TRBJ1-1; D is possibly TRBD1 (6 bases). CDR3 length: 14 amino acids. Trimming took 5 bases from V and 1 from J, leaving 11 bases between them. Germline assignment: CDR1 SGHTA and CDR2 FQGTGA.

J is TRBJ2-1 and V is TRBV28; TRBD2 is a possible D gene (5 bases). Trimming removed 6 bases at V and 6 bases at J, with 21 bases between. The CDR3 length is 16 residues. Germline V gives CDR1 MDHEN, CDR2 SYDVKM. CDR3 in DNA: TGTGCCAGCAGAAAATTCCCCCGAGGGCTGCGCAATGAGCAGTTCTTC. Translation: CASRKFPRGLRNEQFF.

The chain links TRBV5-1 to TRBJ2-2; possible D gene TRBD1, 5 bases. CDR3 length: 14 amino acids. Trimming removed 4 bases at V and 4 bases at J, with 11 bases between. CDR1 and CDR2 from the germline V gene are SGHRS and YFSETQ. CDR3 in amino acids: CASSPTGATGELFF. In nucleotides, the CDR3 is TGCGCCAGCAGCCCGACTGGGGCCACCGGGGAGCTGTTTTTT. The full variable domain, in which reference TRBV5-1 and TRBJ2-2 provide the parts outside the CDR3, is KAGVTQTPRYLIKTRGQQVTLSCSPISGHRSVSWYQQTPGQGLQFLFEYFSETQRNKGNFPGRFSGRQFSNSRSEMNVSTLELGDSALYLCASSPTGATGELFFGEGSRLTVL.

This chain links TRBV7-9 with TRBJ2-3; tentatively, D is TRBD2 (7 bases). CDR3 length: 16 amino acids. V was clipped by 1 base and J by 1 base, with 12 bases between them. Germline-derived CDR1 and CDR2 are SEHNR and FQNEAQ (reference sequence). CDR3 protein: CASSLGRGAGTDTQYF. The CDR3 region has the DNA TGTGCCAGCAGCTTAGGCCGGGGGGCCGGCACAGATACGCAGTATTTT.

The chain carries TRBV5-1 and TRBJ2-5; the match to TRBD2 covers 8 bases. Germline values: CDR1 SGHRS, CDR2 YFSETQ. Trimming cost V 1 base and J 5 bases; bases outside gene matches: 13. The CDR3 length is 17 residues. As DNA, the CDR3 is TGCGCCAGCAGCTTGCTGTCCACGGGAGGGGGATTTGAGACCCAGTACTTC. It codes for CASSLLSTGGGFETQYF.

This chain uses TRBV6-1 with TRBJ1-2; tentative D call: TRBD1 (6 bases). The V gene's germline CDR1 is MNHNS and CDR2 SASEGT. V lost 7 bases and J lost 0, with 15 bases in between. The CDR3 length is 15 residues. Written as DNA, the CDR3 is TGTGCCAGCAATACCCGACAGGCCACTAACTATGGCTACACCTTC. Protein product: CASNTRQATNYGYTF.

This sequence joins TRBV29-1 and TRBJ2-2, with a weak D call TRBD1 (6 bases). CDR1 and CDR2 (germline): SQVTM, ANQGSEA. The CDR3 contains 15 residues. Trimming stripped 3 bases from V and 4 bases from J, with 15 bases between. In DNA, the CDR3 is TGCAGCGTTGAGCCCAGGGGTGGTGGCACCGGGGAGCTGTTTTTT. It specifies CSVEPRGGGTGELFF.